The clone carrying this T cell receptor (beta chain) was picked up one time. These data originate in a study of blood T cell repertoires in COVID-19. Overall study: From the United States, Italy and Spain came samples of acute and convalescent COVID-19. The analysed material was cDNA or gDNA that came from T cells, B-cell-depleted T cells, or PBMCs.

V lost 6 bases and J lost 5; bases outside the gene matches: 6. The CDR3 runs 14 residues. CDR1 and CDR2 (germline): KGHDR, SFDVKD. The authors' processing: Cell counts per sample came from amplifying reference gene primers. Libraries were prepared by immunoSEQ multiplex PCR; TCRdb keeps only in-frame clonotypes and omits some of them. The D gene and trimming were derived from the DNA, and the V and J assignments and clone size from that table. Of approximately 110,000 clones listed, under 75% were seen once; the top ten hold approximately 6.3%. The rearrangement joins TRBV24-1 to TRBJ1-5; 7 nucleotides align to TRBD1. The sequence was collected from an older man with acute or convalescent COVID-19. Specimen: peripheral blood. The CDR3 sequence: CATSQTGKDQPQHF. CDR3 DNA sequence: TGTGCCACCAGTCAGACAGGGAAGGATCAGCCCCAGCATTTT.